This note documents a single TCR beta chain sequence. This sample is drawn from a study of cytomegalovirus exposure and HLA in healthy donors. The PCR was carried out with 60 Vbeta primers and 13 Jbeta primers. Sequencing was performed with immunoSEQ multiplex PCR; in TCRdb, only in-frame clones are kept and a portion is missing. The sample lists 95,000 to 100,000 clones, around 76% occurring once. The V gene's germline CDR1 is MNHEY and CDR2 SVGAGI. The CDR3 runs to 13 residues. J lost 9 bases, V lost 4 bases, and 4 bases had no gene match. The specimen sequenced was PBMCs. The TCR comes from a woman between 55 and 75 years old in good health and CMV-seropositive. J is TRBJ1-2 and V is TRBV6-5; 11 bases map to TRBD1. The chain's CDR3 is CASSWGQGGSYTF. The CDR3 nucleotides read TGTGCCAGCAGTTGGGGACAGGGGGGAAGCTACACCTTC.